The T cell receptor (beta chain) under discussion was sequenced for a study of control samples from healthy donors and cancer patients. The assay was immunoSEQ multiplex PCR, and TCRdb's table has in-frame clones only and misses some. The table lists 99,000 or so clones, roughly four fifths of them singletons. Trimming stripped 5 bases from V and 4 bases from J, with 12 bases between. This CDR3 contains 14 residues. Per the germline V gene, CDR1 is MNHNY and CDR2 is SVGAGI (reference sequence). This clone was seen a few times. The genes are TRBV6-6 and TRBJ1-3; a possible D gene is TRBD1 (5 bases). The sample consisted of blood. This receptor was obtained from a man between 60 and 75 years old in good health. CDR3 in DNA: TGTGCCAGCAGTCACGGGGCAGAGGGAAACACCATATATTTT. Residues: CASSHGAEGNTIYF.